This T cell receptor (beta chain) is drawn from a study of neurological immune-mediated disorders. There are many counts of this clonotype. The antigen remains unidentified. TCRdb used MiXCR to reprocess the 5' RACE reads, holding one entry per CDR3 protein. Of 60,000 to 90,000 distinct CDR3 sequences listed, about a tenth are singletons. Time point denoted: longitudinal time-point 1 (baseline). Healthy controls comprised blood bank volunteers in Maryland, USA. General study findings and limits: The greatest TCR clonal expansion occurred in HTLV-1-associated myelopathy and the least in multiple sclerosis, which fell below healthy controls.

The specimen was PBMCs. The origin of this receptor is a man aged 25 to 40 in good health.

This chain's CDR3 is CSDDGAIRGTEAFF. For the CDR3, the DNA is TGCAGCGACGACGGGGCTATCCGGGGCACTGAAGCTTTCTTT. The chain has TRBV29-1 and TRBJ1-1; weak D call: TRBD1 (5 bases). The CDR3 is 14 residues long. Germline CDR1 and CDR2: SQVTM and ANQGSEA. V was cut by 7 bases and J by 4 bases, with 19 bases left in between.